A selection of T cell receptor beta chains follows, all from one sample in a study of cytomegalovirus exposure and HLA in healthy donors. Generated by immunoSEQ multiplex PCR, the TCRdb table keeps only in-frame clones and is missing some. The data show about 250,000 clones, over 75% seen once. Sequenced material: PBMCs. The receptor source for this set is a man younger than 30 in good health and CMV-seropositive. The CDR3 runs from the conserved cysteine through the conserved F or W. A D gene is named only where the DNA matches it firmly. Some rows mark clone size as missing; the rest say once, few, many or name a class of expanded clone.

CDR3: CASSQDHATNEKLFF
DNA: TGCGCCAGCAGCCAAGATCATGCAACTAATGAAAAACTGTTTTTT
D: NA
J: TRBJ1-4
size: few
V: TRBV4-3

CDR3: CASSQDLNRRYSGPIMNTEAFF
DNA: TGCGCCAGCAGCCAAGATTTAAACAGACGTTACTCCGGACCGATAATGAACACTGAAGCTTTCTTT
D: NA
J: TRBJ1-1
size: NA
V: TRBV4-3

CDR3: CASSQAGGSPYEQYF
DNA: TGCGCCAGCAGCCAAGCAGGCGGGTCTCCCTACGAGCAGTACTTC
D: NA
J: TRBJ2-7
size: NA
V: TRBV4-1

CDR3: CASSQVPGINYGYTF
DNA: TGCGCCAGCAGCCAAGTTCCAGGGATTAACTATGGCTACACCTTC
D: NA
J: TRBJ1-2
size: NA
V: TRBV4-1

CDR3: CASSSTGANQPQHF
DNA: TGTGCCAGCAGTTCCACAGGGGCGAATCAGCCCCAGCATTTT
D: TRBD1
J: TRBJ1-5
size: many
V: TRBV28

CDR3: CASSTDYSASPYNEQFF
DNA: TGTGCCAGCAGCACCGACTACTCGGCCTCCCCCTACAATGAGCAGTTCTTC
D: NA
J: TRBJ2-1
size: NA
V: TRBV7-3

CDR3: CSGDQSGGGGTQYF
DNA: TGCAGCGGGGACCAATCTGGGGGAGGAGGGACCCAGTACTTC
D: NA
J: TRBJ2-5
size: NA
V: TRBV29-1

CDR3: CASSPTSGKYNEQFF
DNA: TGTGCCAGCTCCCCCACTAGCGGGAAATACAATGAGCAGTTCTTC
D: TRBD2
J: TRBJ2-1
size: NA
V: TRBV13

CDR3: CASSHRGPYEQYF
DNA: TGTGCCAGCAGTCACAGGGGGCCCTACGAGCAGTACTTC
D: TRBD1
J: TRBJ2-7
size: few
V: TRBV6-5

CDR3: CAWSVRAPNYGYTF
DNA: TGTGCCTGGAGTGTCAGGGCTCCTAACTATGGCTACACCTTC
D: NA
J: TRBJ1-2
size: NA
V: TRBV30

CDR3: CASSFVSGEKLFF
DNA: TGCGCCAGCAGCTTCGTCAGTGGAGAAAAACTGTTTTTT
D: NA
J: TRBJ1-4
size: NA
V: TRBV5-1

CDR3: CASSSTWTGGVAFF
DNA: TGTGCCAGCAGCTCGACTTGGACAGGCGGCGTCGCTTTCTTT
D: TRBD1
J: TRBJ1-1
size: NA
V: TRBV5-4

CDR3: CASSSTGPGYTF
DNA: TGCGCCAGCAGCTCGACAGGTCCTGGCTACACCTTC
D: NA
J: TRBJ1-2
size: NA
V: TRBV5-1

CDR3: CASSLTGVGYGYTF
DNA: TGTGCCAGCTCATTAACAGGGGTCGGCTATGGCTACACCTTC
D: TRBD1
J: TRBJ1-2
size: NA
V: TRBV6-1

CDR3: CASTKTSGREGQYF
DNA: TGTGCCAGCACTAAGACTAGCGGGAGGGAGGGGCAGTACTTC
D: TRBD2
J: TRBJ2-7
size: NA
V: TRBV6-1

CDR3: CASSIDHGRGQPQHF
DNA: TGTGCCAGTAGTATAGATCATGGGCGCGGTCAGCCCCAGCATTTT
D: NA
J: TRBJ1-5
size: NA
V: TRBV19

CDR3: CASSSPLAGGGNEQFF
DNA: TGCGCCAGCAGCTCCCCTCTAGCGGGAGGGGGGAATGAGCAGTTCTTC
D: TRBD2
J: TRBJ2-1
size: NA
V: TRBV5-1

CDR3: CASSTTYEQYF
DNA: TGTGCCAGCAGTACCACCTACGAGCAGTACTTC
D: NA
J: TRBJ2-7
size: NA
V: TRBV28

CDR3: CASSVGGPQTEAFF
DNA: TGTGCCAGCAGTGTCGGGGGTCCCCAAACTGAAGCTTTCTTT
D: NA
J: TRBJ1-1
size: NA
V: TRBV6-1

CDR3: CASSQHPSGSNEQFF
DNA: TGCGCCAGCAGCCAACATCCGAGCGGGAGTAATGAGCAGTTCTTC
D: TRBD2
J: TRBJ2-1
size: NA
V: TRBV4-1

CDR3: CASSAGLTYEQYF
DNA: TGTGCCAGCAGCGCGGGACTCACCTACGAGCAGTACTTC
D: NA
J: TRBJ2-7
size: NA
V: TRBV2

CDR3: CASSRTAGPYNEQFF
DNA: TGTGCCAGCAGCCGGACAGCCGGCCCCTACAATGAGCAGTTCTTC
D: NA
J: TRBJ2-1
size: NA
V: TRBV6-5

CDR3: CASSDSSGYNEQFF
DNA: TGTGCCAGCAGTGACTCTAGCGGGTACAATGAGCAGTTCTTC
D: TRBD2
J: TRBJ2-1
size: NA
V: TRBV6-4

CDR3: CASSVQGGELFF
DNA: TGTGCCAGCAGCGTTCAGGGAGGGGAGCTGTTTTTT
D: NA
J: TRBJ2-2
size: few
V: TRBV7-6

CDR3: CASSERSATYGYTF
DNA: TGCGCCAGCAGCGAAAGATCAGCGACCTATGGCTACACCTTC
D: NA
J: TRBJ1-2
size: NA
V: TRBV5-1

CDR3: CASSYAWGNYGYTF
DNA: TGTGCCAGCAGTTACGCCTGGGGTAACTATGGCTACACCTTC
D: NA
J: TRBJ1-2
size: NA
V: TRBV6-5

CDR3: CASSKSGRGSYEQYF
DNA: TGTGCCAGCAGTAAAAGCGGGAGAGGATCCTACGAGCAGTACTTC
D: TRBD2
J: TRBJ2-7
size: once
V: TRBV28

CDR3: CASRTGQLNQPQHF
DNA: TGTGCCAGTAGGACCGGACAACTCAATCAGCCCCAGCATTTT
D: NA
J: TRBJ1-5
size: NA
V: TRBV19

CDR3: CASSFVGKYYEQYF
DNA: TGTGCCAGCAGCTTTGTTGGGAAGTACTACGAGCAGTACTTC
D: NA
J: TRBJ2-7
size: once
V: TRBV7-2

CDR3: CASSFSGRANDEQFF
DNA: TGTGCCAGCAGCTTTAGCGGGAGGGCCAACGATGAGCAGTTCTTC
D: TRBD2
J: TRBJ2-1
size: NA
V: TRBV7-9

CDR3: CASSQVTGLADPYEQYF
DNA: TGTGCCAGCAGCCAAGTAACAGGACTAGCGGACCCCTACGAGCAGTACTTC
D: TRBD2
J: TRBJ2-7
size: NA
V: TRBV14

CDR3: CASSPQSGLVYEQYF
DNA: TGTGCCAGCAGTCCCCAAAGCGGTTTAGTCTACGAGCAGTACTTC
D: NA
J: TRBJ2-7
size: NA
V: TRBV27

CDR3: CASSGGEAIYGYTF
DNA: TGCGCCAGCAGCGGGGGCGAGGCGATCTATGGCTACACCTTC
D: NA
J: TRBJ1-2
size: NA
V: TRBV5-1

CDR3: CSVAWYNYGYTF
DNA: TGCAGCGTTGCTTGGTATAACTATGGCTACACCTTC
D: NA
J: TRBJ1-2
size: NA
V: TRBV29-1

CDR3: CATSRVGGYTEAFF
DNA: TGTGCCACCAGCAGAGTCGGCGGCTACACTGAAGCTTTCTTT
D: NA
J: TRBJ1-1
size: NA
V: TRBV15

CDR3: CASSSGGSVGTEAFF
DNA: TGTGCCAGCAGCTCAGGGGGTTCGGTAGGCACTGAAGCTTTCTTT
D: TRBD1
J: TRBJ1-1
size: NA
V: TRBV5-4

CDR3: CASSLQGQDQPQHF
DNA: TGCGCCAGCAGCTTACAGGGGCAAGATCAGCCCCAGCATTTT
D: TRBD1
J: TRBJ1-5
size: once
V: TRBV5-1

CDR3: CASHSGNLIGELFF
DNA: TGTGCCAGCCACTCGGGAAATCTAATCGGGGAGCTGTTTTTT
D: NA
J: TRBJ2-2
size: NA
V: TRBV25-1

CDR3: CASSPLDRADGYTF
DNA: TGTGCCAGCTCACCACTTGACAGGGCTGATGGCTACACCTTC
D: TRBD1
J: TRBJ1-2
size: NA
V: TRBV18

CDR3: CASSQEEVEETQYF
DNA: TGTGCCAGCAGCCAAGAAGAGGTAGAAGAGACCCAGTACTTC
D: NA
J: TRBJ2-5
size: NA
V: TRBV4-2

CDR3: CASSPPSGSYNEQFF
DNA: TGTGCCAGCAGCCCCCCAAGCGGGAGCTACAATGAGCAGTTCTTC
D: TRBD2
J: TRBJ2-1
size: NA
V: TRBV9

CDR3: CASSEYMVSQETQYF
DNA: TGTGCCAGCAGTGAATATATGGTGTCCCAAGAGACCCAGTACTTC
D: NA
J: TRBJ2-5
size: NA
V: TRBV25-1

CDR3: CASSRGTSGIQETQYF
DNA: TGCGCCAGCAGCCGAGGGACTAGCGGGATCCAAGAGACCCAGTACTTC
D: TRBD2
J: TRBJ2-5
size: NA
V: TRBV5-1

CDR3: CAGSKEGNTEAFF
DNA: TGTGCCGGATCAAAGGAGGGGAACACTGAAGCTTTCTTT
D: NA
J: TRBJ1-1
size: NA
V: TRBV2